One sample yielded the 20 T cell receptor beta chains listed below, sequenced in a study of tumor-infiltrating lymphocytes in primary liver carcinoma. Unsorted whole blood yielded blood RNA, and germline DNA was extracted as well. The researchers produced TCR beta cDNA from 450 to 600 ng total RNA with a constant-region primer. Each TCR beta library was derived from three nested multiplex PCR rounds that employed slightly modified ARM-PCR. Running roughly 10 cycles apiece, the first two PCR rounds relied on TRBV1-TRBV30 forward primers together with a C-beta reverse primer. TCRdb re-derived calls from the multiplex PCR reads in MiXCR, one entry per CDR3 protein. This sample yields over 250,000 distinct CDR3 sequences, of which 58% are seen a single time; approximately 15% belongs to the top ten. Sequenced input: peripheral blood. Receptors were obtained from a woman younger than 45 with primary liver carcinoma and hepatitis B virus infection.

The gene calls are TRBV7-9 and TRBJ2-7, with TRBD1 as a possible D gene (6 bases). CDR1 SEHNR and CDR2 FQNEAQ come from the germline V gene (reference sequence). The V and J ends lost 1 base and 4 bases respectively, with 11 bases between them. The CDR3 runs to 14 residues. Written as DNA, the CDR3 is TGTGCCAGCAGCTTAGGGCAGGGGTGGTACGAGCAGTACTTC. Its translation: CASSLGQGWYEQYF.

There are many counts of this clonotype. The CDR3 is CSVSSRGEQFF. In DNA, the CDR3 is TGCAGCGTTTCGTCCCGAGGTGAGCAGTTCTTC. V and J are TRBV29-1 and TRBJ2-1; D remains unclear. Trimming stripped 5 bases from V and 9 bases from J, with 11 bases between. Germline loops: CDR1 SQVTM, CDR2 ANQGSEA. CDR3 length: 11 amino acids.

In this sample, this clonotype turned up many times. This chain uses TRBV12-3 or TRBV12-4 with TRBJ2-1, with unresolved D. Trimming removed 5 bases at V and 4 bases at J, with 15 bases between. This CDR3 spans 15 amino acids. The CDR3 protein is CASSATSARYNEQFF. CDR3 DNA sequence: TGTGCCAGCAGTGCGACTTCAGCGAGGTACAATGAGCAGTTCTTC.

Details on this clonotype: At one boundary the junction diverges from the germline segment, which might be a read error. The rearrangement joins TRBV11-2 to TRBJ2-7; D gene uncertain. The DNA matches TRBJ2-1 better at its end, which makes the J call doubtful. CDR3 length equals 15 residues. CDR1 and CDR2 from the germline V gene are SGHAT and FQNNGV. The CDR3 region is CTSSTKSGDNYEQFF. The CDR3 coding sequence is TGTACCAGCAGCACTAAGAGTGGTGACAACTACGAGCAGTTCTTC.

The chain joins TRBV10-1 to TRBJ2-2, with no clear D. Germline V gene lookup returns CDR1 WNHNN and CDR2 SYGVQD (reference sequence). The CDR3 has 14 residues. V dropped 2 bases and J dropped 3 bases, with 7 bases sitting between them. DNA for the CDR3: TGCGCCAGCAGTGAGGCGAACTACACCGGGGAGCTGTTTTTT. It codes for CASSEANYTGELFF.

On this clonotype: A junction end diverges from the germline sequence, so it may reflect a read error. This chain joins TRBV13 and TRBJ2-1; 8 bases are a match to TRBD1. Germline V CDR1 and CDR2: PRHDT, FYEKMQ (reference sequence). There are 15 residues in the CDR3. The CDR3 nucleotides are TGTGCCAGCAGCCCCCCGGGACAGGCTGACAATAAGCAGTTCTTC. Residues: CASSPPGQADNKQFF.

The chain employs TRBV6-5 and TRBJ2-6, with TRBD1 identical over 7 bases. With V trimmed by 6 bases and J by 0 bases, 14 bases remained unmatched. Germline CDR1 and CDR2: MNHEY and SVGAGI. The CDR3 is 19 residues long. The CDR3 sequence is CASSLIHRGYHSGANVLTF. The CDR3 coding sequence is TGTGCCAGCAGCCTCATTCACAGGGGTTACCACTCTGGGGCCAACGTCCTGACTTTC.

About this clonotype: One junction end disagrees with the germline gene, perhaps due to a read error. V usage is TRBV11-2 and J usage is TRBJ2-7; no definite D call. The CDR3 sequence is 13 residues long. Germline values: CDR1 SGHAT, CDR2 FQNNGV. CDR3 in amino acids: CGSSLDRNYEEYF. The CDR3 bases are TGTGGCAGCAGCTTAGATCGAAACTACGAGGAGTACTTC.

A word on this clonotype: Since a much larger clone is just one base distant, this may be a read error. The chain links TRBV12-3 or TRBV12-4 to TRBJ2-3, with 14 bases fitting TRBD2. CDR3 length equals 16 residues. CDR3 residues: CASSSTSGRATNTRYF. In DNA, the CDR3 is TGTGCCAGCAGTTCGACTAGCGGGAGGGCCACGAATACGCGGTATTTT.

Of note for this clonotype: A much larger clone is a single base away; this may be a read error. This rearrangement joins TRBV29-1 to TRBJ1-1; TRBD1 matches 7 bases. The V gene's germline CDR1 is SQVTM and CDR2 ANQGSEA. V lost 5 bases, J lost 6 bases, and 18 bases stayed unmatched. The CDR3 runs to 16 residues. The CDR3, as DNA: TGCAGCGTTTCGACAGGGTGGGATGCGGTTTCGGCTGAAGCTTTCTTT. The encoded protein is CSVSTGWDAVSAEAFF.

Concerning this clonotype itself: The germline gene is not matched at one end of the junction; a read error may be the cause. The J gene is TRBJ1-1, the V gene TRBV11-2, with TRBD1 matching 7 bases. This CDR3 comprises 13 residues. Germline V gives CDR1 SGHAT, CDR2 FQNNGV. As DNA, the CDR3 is TGTGCCAGCAGGGGACAGAGAAACGCTGAGGCTTTCTTT. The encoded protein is CASRGQRNAEAFF.

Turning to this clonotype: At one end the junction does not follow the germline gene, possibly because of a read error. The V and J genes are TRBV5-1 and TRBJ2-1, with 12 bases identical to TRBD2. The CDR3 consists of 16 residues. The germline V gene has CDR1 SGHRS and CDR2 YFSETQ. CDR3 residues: CASSLGLAGSYNEQFF. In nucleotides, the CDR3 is TGTGCCAGCAGCTTGGGACTAGCGGGCTCCTACAATGAGCAGTTCTTC. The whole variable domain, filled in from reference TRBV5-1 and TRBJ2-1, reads KAGVTQTPRYLIKTRGQQVTLSCSPISGHRSVSWYQQTPGQGLQFLFEYFSETQRNKGNFPGRFSGRQFSNSRSEMNVSTLELGDSALYLCASSLGLAGSYNEQFFGPGTRLTVL.

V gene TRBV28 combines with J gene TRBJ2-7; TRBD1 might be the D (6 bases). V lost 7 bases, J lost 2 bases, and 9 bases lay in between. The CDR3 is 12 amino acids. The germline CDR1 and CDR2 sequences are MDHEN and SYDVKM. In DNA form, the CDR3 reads TGTGCCAGCAACAGGGAGACCTACGAGCAGTACTTC. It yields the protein CASNRETYEQYF. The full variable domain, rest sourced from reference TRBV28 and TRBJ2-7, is DVKVTQSSRYLVKRTGEKVFLECVQDMDHENMFWYRQDPGLGLRLIYFSYDVKMKEKGDIPEGYSVSREKKERFSLILESASTNQTSMYLCASNRETYEQYFGPGTRLTVT.

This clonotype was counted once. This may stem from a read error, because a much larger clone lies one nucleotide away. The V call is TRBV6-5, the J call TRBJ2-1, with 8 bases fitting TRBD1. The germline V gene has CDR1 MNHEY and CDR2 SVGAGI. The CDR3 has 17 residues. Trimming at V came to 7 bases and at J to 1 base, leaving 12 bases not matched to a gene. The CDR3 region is CASTPSGQGGSYNEQFF. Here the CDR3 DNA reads TGTGCCAGCACTCCCTCCGGACAGGGAGGTTCCTACAATGAGCAGTTCTTC.

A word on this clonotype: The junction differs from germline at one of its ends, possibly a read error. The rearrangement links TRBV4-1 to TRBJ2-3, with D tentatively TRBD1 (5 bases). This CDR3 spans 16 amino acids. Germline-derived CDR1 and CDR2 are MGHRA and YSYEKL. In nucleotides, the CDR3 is TGCGTCAGCAGCCAATCCGAATGGGGCACGACAGATACGCAGTATTTT. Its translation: CVSSQSEWGTTDTQYF.

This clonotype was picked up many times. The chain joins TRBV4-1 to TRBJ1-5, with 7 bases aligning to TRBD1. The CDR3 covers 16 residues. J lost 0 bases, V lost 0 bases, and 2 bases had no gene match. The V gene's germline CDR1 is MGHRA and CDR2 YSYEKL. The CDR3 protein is CASSQETGNSNQPQHF. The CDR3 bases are TGCGCCAGCAGCCAAGAGACAGGGAATAGCAATCAGCCCCAGCATTTT.

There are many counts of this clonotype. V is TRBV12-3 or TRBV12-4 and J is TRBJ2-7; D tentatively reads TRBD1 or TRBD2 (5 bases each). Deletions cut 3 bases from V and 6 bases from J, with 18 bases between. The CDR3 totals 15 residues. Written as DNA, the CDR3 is TGTGCCAGCAGTTTGGCCGGGGCCGCACGAAGCGAGCAGTACTTC. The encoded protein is CASSLAGAARSEQYF.

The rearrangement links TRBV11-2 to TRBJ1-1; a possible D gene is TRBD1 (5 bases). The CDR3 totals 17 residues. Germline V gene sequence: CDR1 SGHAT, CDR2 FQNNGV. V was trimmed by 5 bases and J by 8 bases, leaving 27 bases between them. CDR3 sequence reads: CASSVDGTDSIYSEAFF. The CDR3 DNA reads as TGTGCCAGCAGCGTTGACGGGACGGACTCTATTTATTCCGAAGCTTTCTTT.

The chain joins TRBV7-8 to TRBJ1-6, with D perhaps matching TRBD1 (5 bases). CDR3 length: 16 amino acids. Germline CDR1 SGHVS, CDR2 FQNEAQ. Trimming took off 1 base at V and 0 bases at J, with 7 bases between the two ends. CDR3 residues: CASSLGQGSYNSPLHF. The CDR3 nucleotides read TGTGCCAGCAGCTTAGGGCAGGGCTCCTATAATTCACCCCTCCACTTT.

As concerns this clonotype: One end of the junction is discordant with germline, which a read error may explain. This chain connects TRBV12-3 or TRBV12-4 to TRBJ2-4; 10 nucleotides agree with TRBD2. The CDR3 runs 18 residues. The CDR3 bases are TGTGCCAGCAGTTTACAGGGACTAGCGTCTCTAGCCAAAAGCATTCAGTACTTC. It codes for CASSLQGLASLAKSIQYF.